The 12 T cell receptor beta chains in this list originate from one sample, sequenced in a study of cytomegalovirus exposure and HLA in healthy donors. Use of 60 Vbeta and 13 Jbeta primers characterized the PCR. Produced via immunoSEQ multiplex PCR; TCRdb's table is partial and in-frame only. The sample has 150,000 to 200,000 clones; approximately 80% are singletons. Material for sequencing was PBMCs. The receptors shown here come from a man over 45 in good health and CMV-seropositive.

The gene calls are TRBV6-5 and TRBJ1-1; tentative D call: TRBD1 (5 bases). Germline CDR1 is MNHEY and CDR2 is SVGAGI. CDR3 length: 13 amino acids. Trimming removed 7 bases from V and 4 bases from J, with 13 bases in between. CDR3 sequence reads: CASTAGRRTEAFF. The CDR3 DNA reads TGTGCCAGCACCGCAGGGCGCCGCACTGAAGCTTTCTTT.

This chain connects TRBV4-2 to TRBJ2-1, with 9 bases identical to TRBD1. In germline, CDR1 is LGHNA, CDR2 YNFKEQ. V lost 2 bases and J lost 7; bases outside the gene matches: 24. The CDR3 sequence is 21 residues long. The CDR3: CASSQFPPGQGLRGRGNEQFF. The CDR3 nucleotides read TGTGCCAGCAGCCAATTCCCTCCGGGACAGGGACTCCGGGGTCGTGGAAATGAGCAGTTCTTC.

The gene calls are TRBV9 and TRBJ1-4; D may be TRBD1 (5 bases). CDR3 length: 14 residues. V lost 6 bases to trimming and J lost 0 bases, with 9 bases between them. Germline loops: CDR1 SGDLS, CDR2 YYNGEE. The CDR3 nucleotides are TGTGCCAGCACCACAGGAGCAACTAATGAAAAACTGTTTTTT. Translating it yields CASTTGATNEKLFF. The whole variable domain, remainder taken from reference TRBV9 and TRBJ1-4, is DSGVTQTPKHLITATGQRVTLRCSPRSGDLSVYWYQQSLDQGLQFLIQYYNGEERAKGNILERFSAQQFPDLHSELNLSSLELGDSALYFCASTTGATNEKLFFGSGTQLSVL.

CDR3 DNA: TGCGCCAGCAGCCAAGCCGGGACAGGGGTGAATTCACCCCTCCACTTT. The encoded protein is CASSQAGTGVNSPLHF. This sequence joins TRBV4-3 and TRBJ1-6; 10 bases align to TRBD1. From germline, CDR1 is LGHNA and CDR2 YSLEER. The CDR3 has 16 residues. J gave up 7 bases and V 1 base, and 4 bases lay outside the gene matches.

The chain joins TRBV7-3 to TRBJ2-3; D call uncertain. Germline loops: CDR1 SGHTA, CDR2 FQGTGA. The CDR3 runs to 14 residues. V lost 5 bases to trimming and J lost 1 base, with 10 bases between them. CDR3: CASSPSRGTDTQYF. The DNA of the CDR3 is TGTGCCAGCAGCCCCTCTCGGGGCACAGATACGCAGTATTTT. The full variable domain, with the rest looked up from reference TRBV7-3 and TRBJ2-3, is GAGVSQTPSNKVTEKGKYVELRCDPISGHTALYWYRQSLGQGPEFLIYFQGTGAADDSGLPNDRFFAVRPEGSVSTLKIQRTERGDSAVYLCASSPSRGTDTQYFGPGTRLTVL.

The CDR3 bases are TGTGCCAGCAGGGGGGCAGGGGATTATCAGCCCCAGCATTTT. It translates to CASRGAGDYQPQHF. V usage is TRBV28 and J usage is TRBJ1-5; a weak D match, TRBD1 (6 bases). This CDR3 spans 14 amino acids. The germline V gene has CDR1 MDHEN and CDR2 SYDVKM. Trimming stripped 6 bases from V and 5 bases from J, with 14 bases between.

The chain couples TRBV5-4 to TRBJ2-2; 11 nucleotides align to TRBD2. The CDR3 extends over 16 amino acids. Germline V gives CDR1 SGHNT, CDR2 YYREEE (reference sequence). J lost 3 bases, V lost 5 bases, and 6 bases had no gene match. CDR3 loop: CASRLAGGPDTGELFF. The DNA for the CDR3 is TGTGCCAGCAGATTAGCGGGGGGGCCGGACACCGGGGAGCTGTTTTTT.

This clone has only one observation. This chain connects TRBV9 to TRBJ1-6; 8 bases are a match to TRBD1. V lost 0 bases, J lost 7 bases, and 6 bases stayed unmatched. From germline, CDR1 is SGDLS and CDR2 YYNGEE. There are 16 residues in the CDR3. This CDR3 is CASSVEPGQGNSPLHF. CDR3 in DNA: TGTGCCAGCAGCGTAGAGCCCGGACAGGGAAATTCACCCCTCCACTTT.

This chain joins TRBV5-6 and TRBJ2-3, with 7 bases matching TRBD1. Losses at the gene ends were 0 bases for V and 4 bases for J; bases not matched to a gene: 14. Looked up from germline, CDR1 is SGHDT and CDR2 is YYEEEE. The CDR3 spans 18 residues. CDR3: CASSLDYSRQGIPDTQYF. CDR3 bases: TGTGCCAGCAGCTTGGACTATAGTAGACAGGGCATCCCAGATACGCAGTATTTT. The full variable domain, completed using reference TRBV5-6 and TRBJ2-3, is DAGVTQSPTHLIKTRGQQVTLRCSPKSGHDTVSWYQQALGQGPQFIFQYYEEEERQRGNFPDRFSGHQFPNYSSELNVNALLLGDSALYLCASSLDYSRQGIPDTQYFGPGTRLTVL.

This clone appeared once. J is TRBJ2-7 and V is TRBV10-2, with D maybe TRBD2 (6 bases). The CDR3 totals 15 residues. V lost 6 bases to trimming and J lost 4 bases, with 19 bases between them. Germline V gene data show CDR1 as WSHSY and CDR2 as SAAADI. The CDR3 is CASSLTTGTFYEQYF. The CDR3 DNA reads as TGCGCCAGCAGCCTCACCACCGGGACTTTTTACGAGCAGTACTTC.

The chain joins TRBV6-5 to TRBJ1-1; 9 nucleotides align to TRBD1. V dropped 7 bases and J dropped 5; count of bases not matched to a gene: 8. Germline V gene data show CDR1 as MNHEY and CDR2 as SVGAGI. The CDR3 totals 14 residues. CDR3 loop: CASTKQGAITEAFF. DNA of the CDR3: TGTGCCAGCACCAAACAGGGGGCAATTACTGAAGCTTTCTTT.

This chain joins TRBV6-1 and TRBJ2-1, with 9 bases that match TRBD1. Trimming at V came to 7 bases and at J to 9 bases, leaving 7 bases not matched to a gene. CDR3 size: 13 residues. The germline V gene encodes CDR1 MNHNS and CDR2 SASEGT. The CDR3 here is CASTWTGVGEQFF. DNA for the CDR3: TGTGCCAGCACTTGGACAGGGGTCGGTGAGCAGTTCTTC.